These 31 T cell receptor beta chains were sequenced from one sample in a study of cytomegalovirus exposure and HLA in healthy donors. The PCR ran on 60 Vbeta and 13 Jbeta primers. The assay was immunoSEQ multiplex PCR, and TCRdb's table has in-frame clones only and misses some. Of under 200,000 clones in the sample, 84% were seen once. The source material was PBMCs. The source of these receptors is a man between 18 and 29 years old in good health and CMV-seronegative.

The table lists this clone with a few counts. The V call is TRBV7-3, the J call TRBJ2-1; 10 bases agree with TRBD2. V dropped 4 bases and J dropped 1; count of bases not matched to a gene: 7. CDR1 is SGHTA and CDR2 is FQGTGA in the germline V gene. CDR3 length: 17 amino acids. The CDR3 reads CASSSASGGGSYNEQFF. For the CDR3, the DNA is TGTGCCAGCAGCTCGGCTAGCGGGGGAGGGTCCTACAATGAGCAGTTCTTC.

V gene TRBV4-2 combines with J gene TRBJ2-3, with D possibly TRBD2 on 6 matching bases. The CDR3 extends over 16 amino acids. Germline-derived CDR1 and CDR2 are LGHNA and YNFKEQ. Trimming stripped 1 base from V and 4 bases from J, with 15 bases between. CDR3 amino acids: CASSQGSGVDADTQYF. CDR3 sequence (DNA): TGTGCCAGCAGCCAAGGTTCGGGGGTGGACGCAGATACGCAGTATTTT.

For the CDR3, the DNA is TGTGCCAGCAGCTTAGGGGTAGGCAGACAAAGCTCCTACGAGCAGTACTTC. It codes for CASSLGVGRQSSYEQYF. V usage is TRBV7-6 and J usage is TRBJ2-7; D gene ambiguous. Trimming took off 1 base at V and 0 bases at J, with 16 bases between the two ends. Germline values: CDR1 SGHVS, CDR2 FNYEAQ. The CDR3 has 17 residues.

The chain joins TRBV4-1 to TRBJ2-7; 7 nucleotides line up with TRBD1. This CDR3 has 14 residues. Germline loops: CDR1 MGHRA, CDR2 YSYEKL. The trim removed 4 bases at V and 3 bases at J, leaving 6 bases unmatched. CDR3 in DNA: TGCGCCAGCAGCCCCCGGGACAGAGTCTACGAGCAGTACTTC. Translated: CASSPRDRVYEQYF.

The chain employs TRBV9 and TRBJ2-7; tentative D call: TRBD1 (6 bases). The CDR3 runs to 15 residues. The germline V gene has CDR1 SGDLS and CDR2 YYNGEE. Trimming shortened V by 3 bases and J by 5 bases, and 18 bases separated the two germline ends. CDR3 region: CASSATSGVAHEQYF. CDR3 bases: TGTGCCAGCAGCGCAACATCAGGGGTGGCCCACGAGCAGTACTTC.

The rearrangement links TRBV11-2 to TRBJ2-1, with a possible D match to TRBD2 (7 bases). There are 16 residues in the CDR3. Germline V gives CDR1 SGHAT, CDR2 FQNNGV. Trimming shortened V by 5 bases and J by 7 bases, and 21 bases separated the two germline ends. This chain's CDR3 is CASSAGGAGLRNEQFF. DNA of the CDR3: TGTGCCAGCAGCGCTGGGGGGGCAGGGCTCCGGAATGAGCAGTTCTTC.

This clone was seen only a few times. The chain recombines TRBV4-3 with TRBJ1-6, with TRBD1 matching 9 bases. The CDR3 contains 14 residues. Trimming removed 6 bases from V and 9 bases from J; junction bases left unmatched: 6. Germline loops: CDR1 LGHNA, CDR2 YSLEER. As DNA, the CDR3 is TGCGCCAGCAGTAGAGACAGGGGGACTTCACCCCTCCACTTT. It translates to CASSRDRGTSPLHF.

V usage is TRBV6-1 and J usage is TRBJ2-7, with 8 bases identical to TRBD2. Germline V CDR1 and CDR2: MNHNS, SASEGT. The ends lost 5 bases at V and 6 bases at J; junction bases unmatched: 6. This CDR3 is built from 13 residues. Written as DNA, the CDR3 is TGTGCCAGCAGTAGCGGGAGCCCCCCCGAGCAGTACTTC. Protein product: CASSSGSPPEQYF.

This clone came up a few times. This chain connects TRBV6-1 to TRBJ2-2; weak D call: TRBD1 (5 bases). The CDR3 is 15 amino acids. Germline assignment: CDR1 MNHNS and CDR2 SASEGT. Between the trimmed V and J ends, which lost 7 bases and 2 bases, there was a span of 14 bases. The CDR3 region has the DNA TGTGCCAGCACCCTGGGGCAGGGAAACACCGGGGAGCTGTTTTTT. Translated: CASTLGQGNTGELFF.

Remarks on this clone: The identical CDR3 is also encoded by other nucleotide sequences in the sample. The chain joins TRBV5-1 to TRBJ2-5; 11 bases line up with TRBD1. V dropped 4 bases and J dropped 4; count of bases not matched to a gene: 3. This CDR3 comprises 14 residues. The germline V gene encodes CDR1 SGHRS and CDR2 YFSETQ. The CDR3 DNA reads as TGCGCCAGCAGCCCGGGGACAGGGGGAGAGACCCAGTACTTC. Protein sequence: CASSPGTGGETQYF.

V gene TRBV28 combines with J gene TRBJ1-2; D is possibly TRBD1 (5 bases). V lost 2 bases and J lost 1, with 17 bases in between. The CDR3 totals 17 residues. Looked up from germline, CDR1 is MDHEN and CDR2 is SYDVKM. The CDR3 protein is CASSLEGEGPINYGYTF. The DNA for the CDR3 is TGTGCCAGCAGTTTAGAAGGGGAGGGACCAATTAACTATGGCTACACCTTC.

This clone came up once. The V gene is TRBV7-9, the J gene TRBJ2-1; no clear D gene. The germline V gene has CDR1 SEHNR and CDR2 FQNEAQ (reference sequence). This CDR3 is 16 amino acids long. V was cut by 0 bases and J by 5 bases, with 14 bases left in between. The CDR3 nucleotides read TGTGCCAGCAGCTTAGCTAGGAGTCGGAACAACAATGAGCAGTTCTTC. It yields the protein CASSLARSRNNNEQFF. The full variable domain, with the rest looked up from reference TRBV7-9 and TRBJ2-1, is DTGVSQNPRHKITKRGQNVTFRCDPISEHNRLYWYRQTLGQGPEFLTYFQNEAQLEKSRLLSDRFSAERPKGSFSTLEIQRTEQGDSAMYLCASSLARSRNNNEQFFGPGTRLTVL.

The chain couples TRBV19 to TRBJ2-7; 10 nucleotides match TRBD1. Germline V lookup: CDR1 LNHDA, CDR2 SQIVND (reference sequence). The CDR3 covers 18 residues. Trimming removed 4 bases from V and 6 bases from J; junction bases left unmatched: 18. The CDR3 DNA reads TGTGCCAGTAGTACGGCCCAAGGAGGCCGGGACAGGGGAATCGAGCAGTACTTC. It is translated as CASSTAQGGRDRGIEQYF.

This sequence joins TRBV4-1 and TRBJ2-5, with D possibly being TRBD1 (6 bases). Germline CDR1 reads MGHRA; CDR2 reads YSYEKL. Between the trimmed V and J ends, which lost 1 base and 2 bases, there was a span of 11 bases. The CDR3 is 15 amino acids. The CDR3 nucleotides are TGCGCCAGCAGCCAAGCCGGGACATCTCAAGAGACCCAGTACTTC. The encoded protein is CASSQAGTSQETQYF.

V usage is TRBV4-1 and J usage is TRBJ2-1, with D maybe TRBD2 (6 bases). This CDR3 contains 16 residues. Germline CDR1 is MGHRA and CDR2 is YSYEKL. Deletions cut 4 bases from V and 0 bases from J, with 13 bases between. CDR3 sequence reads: CASSRGQAGSYNEQFF. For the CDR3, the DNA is TGCGCCAGCAGCCGAGGCCAAGCGGGCTCCTACAATGAGCAGTTCTTC.

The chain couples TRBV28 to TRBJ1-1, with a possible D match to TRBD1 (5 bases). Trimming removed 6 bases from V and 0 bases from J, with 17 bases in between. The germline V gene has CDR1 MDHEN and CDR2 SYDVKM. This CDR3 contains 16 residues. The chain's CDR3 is CASRGQGWTLNTEAFF. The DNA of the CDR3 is TGTGCCAGCAGAGGACAAGGGTGGACGTTGAACACTGAAGCTTTCTTT.

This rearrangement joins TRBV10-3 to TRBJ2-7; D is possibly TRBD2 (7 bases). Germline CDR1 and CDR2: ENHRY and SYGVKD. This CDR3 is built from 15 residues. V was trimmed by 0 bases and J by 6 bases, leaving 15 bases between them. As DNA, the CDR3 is TGTGCCATCAGTGAGTCGGGGGGGCGGTTGGCCGAGCAGTACTTC. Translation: CAISESGGRLAEQYF.

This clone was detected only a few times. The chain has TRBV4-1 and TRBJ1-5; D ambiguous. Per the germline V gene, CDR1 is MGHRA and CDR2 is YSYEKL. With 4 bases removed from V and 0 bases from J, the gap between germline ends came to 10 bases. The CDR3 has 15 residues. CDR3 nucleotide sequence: TGCGCCAGCAGCCCCGGTTCACTTAGCAATCAGCCCCAGCATTTT. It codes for CASSPGSLSNQPQHF.

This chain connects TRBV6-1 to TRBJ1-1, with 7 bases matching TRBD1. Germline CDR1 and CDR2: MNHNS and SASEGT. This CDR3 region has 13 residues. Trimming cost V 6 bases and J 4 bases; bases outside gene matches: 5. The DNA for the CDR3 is TGTGCCAGCAGAGGGGGCTTCACCACTGAAGCTTTCTTT. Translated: CASRGGFTTEAFF.

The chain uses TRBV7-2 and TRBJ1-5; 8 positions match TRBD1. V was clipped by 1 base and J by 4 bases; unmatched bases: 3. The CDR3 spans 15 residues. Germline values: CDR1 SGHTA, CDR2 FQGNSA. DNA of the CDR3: TGTGCCAGCAGCTTAGGGGGGACAGGTAATCAGCCCCAGCATTTT. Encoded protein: CASSLGGTGNQPQHF.

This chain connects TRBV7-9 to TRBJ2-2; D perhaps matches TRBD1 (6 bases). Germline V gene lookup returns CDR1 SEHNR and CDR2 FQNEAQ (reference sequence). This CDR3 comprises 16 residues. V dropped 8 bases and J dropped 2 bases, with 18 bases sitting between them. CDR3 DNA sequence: TGTGCCAGCCCCCTCGGTACAGGGTCAAACACCGGGGAGCTGTTTTTT. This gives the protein CASPLGTGSNTGELFF.

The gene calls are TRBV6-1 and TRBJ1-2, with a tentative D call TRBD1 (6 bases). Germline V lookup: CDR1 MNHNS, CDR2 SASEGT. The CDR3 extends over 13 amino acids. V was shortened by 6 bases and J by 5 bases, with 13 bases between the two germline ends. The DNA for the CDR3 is TGTGCCAGCAGCGGAGAGGGGGGGTATGGCTACACCTTC. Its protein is CASSGEGGYGYTF.

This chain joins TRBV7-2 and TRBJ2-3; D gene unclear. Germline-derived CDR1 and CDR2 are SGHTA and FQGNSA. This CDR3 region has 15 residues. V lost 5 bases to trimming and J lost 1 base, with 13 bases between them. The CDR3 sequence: CASSPHMVGTDTQYF. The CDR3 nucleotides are TGTGCCAGCAGCCCCCACATGGTGGGCACAGATACGCAGTATTTT. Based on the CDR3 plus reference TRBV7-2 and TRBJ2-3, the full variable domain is GAGVSQSPSNKVTEKGKDVELRCDPISGHTALYWYRQSLGQGLEFLIYFQGNSAPDKSGLPSDRFSAERTGGSVSTLTIQRTQQEDSAVYLCASSPHMVGTDTQYFGPGTRLTVL.

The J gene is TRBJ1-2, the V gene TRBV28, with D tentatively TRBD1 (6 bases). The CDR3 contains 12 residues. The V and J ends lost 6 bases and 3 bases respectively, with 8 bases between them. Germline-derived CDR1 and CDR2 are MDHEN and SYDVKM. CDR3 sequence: CASSAGDYGYTF. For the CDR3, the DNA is TGTGCCAGCAGCGCAGGGGACTATGGCTACACCTTC.

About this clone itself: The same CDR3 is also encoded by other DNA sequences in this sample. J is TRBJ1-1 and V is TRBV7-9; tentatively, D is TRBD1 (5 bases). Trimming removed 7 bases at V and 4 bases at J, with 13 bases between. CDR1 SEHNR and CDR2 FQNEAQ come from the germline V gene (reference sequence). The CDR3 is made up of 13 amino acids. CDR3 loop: CASTPTGGTEAFF. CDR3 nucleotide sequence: TGTGCCAGCACCCCAACGGGGGGCACTGAAGCTTTCTTT.

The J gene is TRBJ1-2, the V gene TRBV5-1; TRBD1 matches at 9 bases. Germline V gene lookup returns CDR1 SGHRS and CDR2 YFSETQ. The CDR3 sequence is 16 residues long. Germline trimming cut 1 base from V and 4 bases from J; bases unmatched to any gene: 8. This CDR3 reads CASSLTGGAYSYGYTF. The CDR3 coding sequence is TGCGCCAGCAGCTTGACAGGGGGCGCGTATTCCTATGGCTACACCTTC.

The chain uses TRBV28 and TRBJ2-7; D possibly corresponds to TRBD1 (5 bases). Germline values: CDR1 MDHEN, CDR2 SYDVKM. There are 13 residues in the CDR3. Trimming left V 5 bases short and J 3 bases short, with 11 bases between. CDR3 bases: TGTGCCAGCAGTCTCAGGGTCGGCTACGAGCAGTACTTC. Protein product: CASSLRVGYEQYF.

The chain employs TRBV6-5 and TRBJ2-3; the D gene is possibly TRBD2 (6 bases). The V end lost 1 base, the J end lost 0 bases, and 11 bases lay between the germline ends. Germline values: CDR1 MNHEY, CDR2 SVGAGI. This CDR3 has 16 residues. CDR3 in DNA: TGTGCCAGCAGTTACTTTCCCGGGACTAGCACAGATACGCAGTATTTT. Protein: CASSYFPGTSTDTQYF.

CDR3 protein: CASRPSDDYGYTF. CDR3 in DNA: TGCGCCAGCAGACCGAGCGACGACTATGGCTACACCTTC. The V gene is TRBV5-1, the J gene TRBJ1-2; D is unresolved. V was cut by 5 bases and J by 3 bases, with 11 bases left in between. The CDR3 is 13 amino acids. The germline V gene encodes CDR1 SGHRS and CDR2 YFSETQ.

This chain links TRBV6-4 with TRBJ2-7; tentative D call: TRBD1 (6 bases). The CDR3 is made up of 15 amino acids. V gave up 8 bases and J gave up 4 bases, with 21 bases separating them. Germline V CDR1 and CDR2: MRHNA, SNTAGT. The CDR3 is CASGGPAFPEYEQYF. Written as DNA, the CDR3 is TGTGCCAGCGGGGGCCCGGCTTTTCCGGAGTACGAGCAGTACTTC.

CDR3 coding DNA: TGTGCTGAGGGGGGCAGGGGGTTCCTCTATGGCTACACCTTC. The encoded protein is CAEGGRGFLYGYTF. This chain joins TRBV30 and TRBJ1-2; 7 nucleotides line up with TRBD1. Germline lookup yields CDR1 GTSNPN and CDR2 SVGIG (reference sequence). The length of the CDR3 is 14 residues.